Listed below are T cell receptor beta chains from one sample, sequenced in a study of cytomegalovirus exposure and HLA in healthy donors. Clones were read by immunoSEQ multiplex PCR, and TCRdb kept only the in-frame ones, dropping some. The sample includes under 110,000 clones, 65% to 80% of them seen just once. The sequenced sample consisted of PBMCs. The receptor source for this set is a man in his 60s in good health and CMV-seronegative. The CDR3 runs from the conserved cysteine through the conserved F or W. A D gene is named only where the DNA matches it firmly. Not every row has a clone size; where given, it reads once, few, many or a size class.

CASSLWGRGGGYNEQFF	TGTGCCAGCAGTTTATGGGGTCGGGGAGGAGGATACAATGAGCAGTTCTTC	.	.	TRBV28	TRBJ2-1
CASSFSISGGNTEAFF	TGTGCCAGCAGCTTTTCAATTTCAGGGGGGAACACTGAAGCTTTCTTT	.	TRBD1	TRBV5-6	TRBJ1-1
CASSPSTGVYGYTF	TGTGCCAGCAGCCCTTCGACAGGAGTCTATGGCTACACCTTC	.	.	TRBV5-4	TRBJ1-2
CATGGSSYNEQFF	TGTGCCACCGGGGGGAGCTCCTACAATGAGCAGTTCTTC	.	.	TRBV15	TRBJ2-1
CASSVGTGNTDTQYF	TGTGCTAGCTCGGTGGGGACAGGGAACACAGATACGCAGTATTTT	.	TRBD1	TRBV12-5	TRBJ2-3
CARGQGVGEKLFF	TGTGCCAGAGGACAGGGCGTCGGTGAAAAACTGTTTTTT	.	TRBD1	TRBV2	TRBJ1-4
CASSPWGRGRNYGYTF	TGTGCCAGCAGTCCCTGGGGCAGGGGGCGAAACTATGGCTACACCTTC	.	TRBD1	TRBV28	TRBJ1-2
CASSLATRDYNGYTF	TGCGCCAGCAGCTTGGCCACGAGGGATTATAATGGCTACACCTTC	.	.	TRBV5-1	TRBJ1-2
CASSLALGTGGNEQFF	TGTGCCAGCAGCTTAGCGCTGGGGACAGGGGGCAATGAGCAGTTCTTC	.	TRBD1	TRBV7-9	TRBJ2-1
CASSLRVPTVPSLEQYF	TGTGCCAGCAGCTTACGCGTGCCAACGGTCCCCTCTTTGGAGCAGTACTTC	few	.	TRBV7-2	TRBJ2-7
CASSIRRGPDLPQHF	TGTGCCAGTAGTATTCGAAGGGGGCCGGACCTACCCCAGCATTTT	.	TRBD1	TRBV19	TRBJ1-5
CASRAGLASYEQYF	TGTGCCAGTAGGGCAGGGTTGGCCTCCTACGAGCAGTACTTC	.	.	TRBV19	TRBJ2-7
CASTTPGRRNTIYF	TGTGCCAGCACCACTCCGGGGAGGCGAAACACCATATATTTT	.	.	TRBV28	TRBJ1-3
CAISEGVGGGNQPQHF	TGTGCCATCAGTGAAGGGGTTGGAGGGGGCAATCAGCCCCAGCATTTT	.	.	TRBV10-3	TRBJ1-5
CACDPGGGNTIYF	TGTGCCTGCGATCCGGGGGGTGGAAACACCATATATTTT	.	.	TRBV30	TRBJ1-3
CASSFASGLYYGYTF	TGTGCCAGCAGTTTTGCGTCAGGACTTTACTATGGCTACACCTTC	.	.	TRBV28	TRBJ1-2
CASSSYRARGEKLFF	TGTGCCAGCAGTTCCTACAGGGCTCGGGGTGAAAAACTGTTTTTT	.	.	TRBV27	TRBJ1-4
CASSQDTAAGYGYTF	TGCGCCAGCAGCCAAGACACCGCAGCGGGCTATGGCTACACCTTC	.	.	TRBV5-1	TRBJ1-2
CASSMTGNPQGTQYF	TGTGCCAGCAGCATGACAGGGAATCCTCAGGGTACGCAGTATTTT	.	TRBD1	TRBV7-2	TRBJ2-3
CASSSGQYETQYF	TGTGCCAGCAGCTCGGGACAGTACGAGACCCAGTACTTC	.	TRBD1	TRBV7-9	TRBJ2-5
CSVEDAGRSYEQYF	TGCAGCGTTGAAGATGCCGGGAGATCCTACGAGCAGTACTTC	.	.	TRBV29-1	TRBJ2-7
CASSLSRQETQYF	TGTGCCAGCAGCTTATCGAGGCAAGAGACCCAGTACTTC	.	.	TRBV7-2	TRBJ2-5
CASSGATGVGQPQHF	TGTGCCAGTAGTGGGGCGACAGGGGTAGGACAGCCCCAGCATTTT	.	TRBD1	TRBV19	TRBJ1-5